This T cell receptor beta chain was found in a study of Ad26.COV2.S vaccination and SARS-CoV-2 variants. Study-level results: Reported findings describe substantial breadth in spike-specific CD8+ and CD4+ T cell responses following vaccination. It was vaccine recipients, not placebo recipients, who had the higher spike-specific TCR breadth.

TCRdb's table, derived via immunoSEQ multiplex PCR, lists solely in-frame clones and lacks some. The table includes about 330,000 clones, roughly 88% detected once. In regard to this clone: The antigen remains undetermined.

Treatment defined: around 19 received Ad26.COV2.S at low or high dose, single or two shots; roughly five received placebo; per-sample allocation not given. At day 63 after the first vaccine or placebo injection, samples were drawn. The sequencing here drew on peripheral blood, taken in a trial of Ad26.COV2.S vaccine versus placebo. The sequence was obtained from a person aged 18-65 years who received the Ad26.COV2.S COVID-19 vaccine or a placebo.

The DNA for the CDR3 is TGTGCCAGCAGCCAAACGATCAAGCTGAACACTGAAGCTTTCTTT. Protein: CASSQTIKLNTEAFF. This rearrangement joins TRBV3-1 (or the pseudogene TRBV3-2) to TRBJ1-1; unclear D gene. This CDR3 region has 15 residues. With 2 bases removed from V and 0 bases from J, the gap between germline ends came to 10 bases. Germline V gene data show CDR1 as LGHDT and CDR2 as YNNKEL (reference sequence).